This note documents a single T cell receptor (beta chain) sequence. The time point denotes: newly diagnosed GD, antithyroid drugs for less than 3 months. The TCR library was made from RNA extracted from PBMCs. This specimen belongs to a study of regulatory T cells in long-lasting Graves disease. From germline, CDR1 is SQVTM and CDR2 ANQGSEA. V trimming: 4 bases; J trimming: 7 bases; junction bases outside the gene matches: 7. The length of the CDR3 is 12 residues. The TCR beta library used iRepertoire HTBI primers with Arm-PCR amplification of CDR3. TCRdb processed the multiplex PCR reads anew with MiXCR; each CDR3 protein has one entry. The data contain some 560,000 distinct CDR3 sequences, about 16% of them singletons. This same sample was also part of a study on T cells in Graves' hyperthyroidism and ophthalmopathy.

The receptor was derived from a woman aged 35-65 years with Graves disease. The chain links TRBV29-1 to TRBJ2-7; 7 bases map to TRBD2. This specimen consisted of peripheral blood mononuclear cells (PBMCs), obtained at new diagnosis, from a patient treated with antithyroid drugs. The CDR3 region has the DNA TGCAGCGTTGGGCGGAACGGGAGGGAGCAGTACTTC. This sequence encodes CSVGRNGREQYF.